The rows below give T cell receptor beta chains drawn from one sample of a study of blood T cells in healthy people across ages. One entry per CDR3 protein results from TCRdb running MiXCR on the 5' RACE reads. The sample yields under 2 million distinct CDR3 sequences, roughly 30% seen once. Sequencing was carried out using blood. The source of these receptors is a young woman in good health. Each CDR3 is given with its conserved first and last residue. The order of the fields is V gene, J gene, clone size, CDR3 length, D gene, CDR3 DNA, CDR3 protein. D genes are given only for firm matches. Clone size is not always given. Where it is, it says once, few, many or a class for expanded clones.

v_gene: TRBV5-1
j_gene: TRBJ2-7
abundance: .
len: 11
d_gene: .
CDR3nt: TGCGCCAGCAGCTCGGACAATGAGCAGTACTTC
CDR3aa: CASSSDNEQYF

v_gene: TRBV20-1
j_gene: TRBJ2-7
abundance: few
len: 15
d_gene: .
CDR3nt: TGCAGTGCTAGCAGACAATGGGACACCTCCTACGAGCAGTACTTC
CDR3aa: CSASRQWDTSYEQYF

v_gene: TRBV21-1
j_gene: TRBJ2-7
abundance: .
len: 13
d_gene: .
CDR3nt: TGTGCCAGCAGCACTAGCGGGCCCTACGAGCAGTACTTC
CDR3aa: CASSTSGPYEQYF

v_gene: TRBV3-1
j_gene: TRBJ2-1
abundance: .
len: 14
d_gene: .
CDR3nt: TGTGCCAGCAGCCGGGGGTCGACTTACAGTGAGCAGTTCTTC
CDR3aa: CASSRGSTYSEQFF

v_gene: TRBV27
j_gene: TRBJ1-5
abundance: once
len: 19
d_gene: .
CDR3nt: TGTGCCAGCAGTTTAAGGAGCAGGGGAGGCCCTCGGGGCAATCACCCCCAGCATTTT
CDR3aa: CASSLRSRGGPRGNHPQHF

v_gene: TRBV6-2/TRBV6-3
j_gene: TRBJ1-5
abundance: once
len: 13
d_gene: .
CDR3nt: TGTGCCAGCAGTTACTCGAAGGGTCAGCCCCAGCATTTT
CDR3aa: CASSYSKGQPQHF

v_gene: TRBV7-9
j_gene: TRBJ1-1
abundance: .
len: 19
d_gene: .
CDR3nt: TGTGCCAGCAGCTTAGCAAAGATACAGGGACGGGCTATGAACACCGAAGCTTTCTTT
CDR3aa: CASSLAKIQGRAMNTEAFF

v_gene: TRBV6-6
j_gene: TRBJ1-4
abundance: .
len: 13
d_gene: .
CDR3nt: TGTACCAGCAGACCACAGGGTTTGGAGAAACTGTTTTTT
CDR3aa: CTSRPQGLEKLFF

v_gene: TRBV20-1
j_gene: TRBJ1-6
abundance: .
len: 13
d_gene: .
CDR3nt: TGCAGTGCCGGCAGTGAAAATAATTCACCCCTCCACTTT
CDR3aa: CSAGSENNSPLHF

v_gene: TRBV18
j_gene: TRBJ1-1
abundance: .
len: 13
d_gene: .
CDR3nt: TGTGCCAGCTCAAGGGATGCGGACACTGAAGCTTTCTTT
CDR3aa: CASSRDADTEAFF

v_gene: TRBV3-1
j_gene: TRBJ2-7
abundance: .
len: 14
d_gene: .
CDR3nt: TGTGCCAGCAGCCAAGATCTCTGGGGGTACGAGCAGTACTTC
CDR3aa: CASSQDLWGYEQYF

v_gene: TRBV10-3
j_gene: TRBJ2-5
abundance: many
len: 12
d_gene: .
CDR3nt: TGTGCCATCAGTGAGGGTTTGGAGACCCAGTACTTC
CDR3aa: CAISEGLETQYF

v_gene: TRBV12-3/TRBV12-4
j_gene: TRBJ2-2
abundance: .
len: 15
d_gene: .
CDR3nt: TGTGCCAGCAGTTCCTCGGGAGCCCCCACCGGGGAGCTGTTTTTT
CDR3aa: CASSSSGAPTGELFF

v_gene: TRBV22-1
j_gene: TRBJ2-5
abundance: .
len: 15
d_gene: .
CDR3nt: TGTCCTGGGAGCACCCCGGGACAGGGAGAAGAGACCCAGTACTTC
CDR3aa: CPGSTPGQGEETQYF

v_gene: TRBV9
j_gene: TRBJ2-7
abundance: .
len: 17
d_gene: TRBD2
CDR3nt: TGTGCCGGCAGCTCAGCGGGGCGTACCCAACTCTCCTACGAGCAGTACTTC
CDR3aa: CAGSSAGRTQLSYEQYF

v_gene: TRBV4-1
j_gene: TRBJ2-2
abundance: few
len: 15
d_gene: .
CDR3nt: TGCGCCAGCAGCCAAGGGGCGGCGAACACCGGGGAGCTGTTTTTT
CDR3aa: CASSQGAANTGELFF

v_gene: TRBV6-6
j_gene: TRBJ2-3
abundance: few
len: 16
d_gene: TRBD2
CDR3nt: TGTGCCAGCAGTTACGCGGTAGCGGGAGTAACAGATACGCAGTATTTT
CDR3aa: CASSYAVAGVTDTQYF

v_gene: TRBV10-3
j_gene: TRBJ2-3
abundance: few
len: 16
d_gene: TRBD2
CDR3nt: TGTGCCATCAGGGGCGGGGGGACTAGCGGCACAGATACGCAGTATTTT
CDR3aa: CAIRGGGTSGTDTQYF

v_gene: TRBV11-2
j_gene: TRBJ2-7
abundance: .
len: 14
d_gene: .
CDR3nt: TGTGCCAGCAGTTTAGCGTTTACTAGCTACGAGCAGTACTTC
CDR3aa: CASSLAFTSYEQYF

v_gene: TRBV2
j_gene: TRBJ1-2
abundance: .
len: 15
d_gene: .
CDR3nt: TGTGCCAGCTCCTCTATCAGGGAAGGACCCTATGACTACACCTTC
CDR3aa: CASSSIREGPYDYTF

v_gene: TRBV6-6
j_gene: TRBJ2-1
abundance: few
len: 13
d_gene: .
CDR3nt: TGTGCCAGCGGGGTGTTTGACTACAATGAGCAGTTCTTC
CDR3aa: CASGVFDYNEQFF

v_gene: TRBV7-9
j_gene: TRBJ2-1
abundance: .
len: 15
d_gene: .
CDR3nt: TGTGCCGGCAGCCGGATCGACGGGTCCTACAATGAGCAGTTCTTC
CDR3aa: CAGSRIDGSYNEQFF

v_gene: TRBV7-2
j_gene: TRBJ1-1
abundance: .
len: 15
d_gene: .
CDR3nt: TGTGCCAGCAGCCCAAGTACTCGTATGAACACTGAAGCTTTCTTT
CDR3aa: CASSPSTRMNTEAFF

v_gene: TRBV21-1
j_gene: TRBJ1-1
abundance: .
len: 13
d_gene: .
CDR3nt: TGTGCCAGCAGCAAAGCCCAATGCTCTGAAGCTTTCTTT
CDR3aa: CASSKAQCSEAFF